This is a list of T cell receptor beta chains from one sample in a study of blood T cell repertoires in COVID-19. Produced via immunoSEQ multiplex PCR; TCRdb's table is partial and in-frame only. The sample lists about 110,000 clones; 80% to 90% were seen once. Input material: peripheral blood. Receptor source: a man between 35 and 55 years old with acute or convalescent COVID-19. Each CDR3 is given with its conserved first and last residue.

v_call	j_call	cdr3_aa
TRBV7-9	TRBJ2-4	CASSDRQGVAKNIQYF
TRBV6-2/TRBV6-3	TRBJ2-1	CASSSDEAGVAYEQFF
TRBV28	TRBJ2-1	CASSQGRRYNEQFF
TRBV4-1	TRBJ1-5	CASSQVFGGIPYSNQPQHF
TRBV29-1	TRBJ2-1	CSVGRLAGASYNEQFF
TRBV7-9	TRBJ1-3	CASSRTGSGNTIYF
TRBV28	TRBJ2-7	CASSFLGQTYEQYF
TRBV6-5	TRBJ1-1	CASSYSGGEAFF
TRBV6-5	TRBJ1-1	CASSSTGQMNTEAFF
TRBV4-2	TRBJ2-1	CASSQGGPSNEQFF
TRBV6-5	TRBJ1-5	CASQNRDNQPQHF
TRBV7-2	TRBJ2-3	CASSLGPSGGNTQYF
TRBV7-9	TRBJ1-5	CASSLTGIDQPQHF
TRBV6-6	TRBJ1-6	CASSKDGNSPLHF
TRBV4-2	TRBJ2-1	CASSLTSGKYNEQFF
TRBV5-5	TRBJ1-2	CASSLVGTGTKGYTF
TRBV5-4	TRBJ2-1	CASSWDFNEQFF
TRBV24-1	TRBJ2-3	CATSDRGGSDTQYF
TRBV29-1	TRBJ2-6	CSVQLGPGANVLTF
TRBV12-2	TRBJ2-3	CASRLLAGETSTDTQYF
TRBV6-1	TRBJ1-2	CASSAPKGALLGGYTF
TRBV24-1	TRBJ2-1	CATSDPLAGGRNEQFF
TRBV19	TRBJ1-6	CASSIEGARNSPLHF
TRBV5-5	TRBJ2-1	CASSAAGHYSYNEQFF